This is a list of T cell receptor beta chains from one sample in a study of cytomegalovirus exposure and HLA in healthy donors. Measured with immunoSEQ multiplex PCR; TCRdb has only the in-frame clones, and not every one. The sample carries 150,000 to 200,000 clones, 81% recorded once. The sample comprised PBMCs. The receptors were sampled from a woman in her twenties or thirties in good health and CMV-seronegative. Both conserved end residues are part of each CDR3. The D gene is left open where the match is weak. Size is stated for part of the rows, as once, few or many counts, or as a class when the clone is expanded.

DNA	CDR3	J	V	D	size	length
TGTGCCATCACTGGGGGACAGGGAGGCAACACCATATATTTT	CAITGGQGGNTIYF	TRBJ1-3	TRBV10-3	TRBD1	once	14
TGTGCCAGCAGTTTATCGGGGACTCGAGGTCAGCCCCAGCATTTT	CASSLSGTRGQPQHF	TRBJ1-5	TRBV28	.	.	15
TGTGCCAGCAGCCGACAGGGTGGTCAGCCCCAGCATTTT	CASSRQGGQPQHF	TRBJ1-5	TRBV5-6	TRBD1	.	13
TGCGCCAGCAGCTTGGTCCCGGGGGGATTTCTACGTGAGCAGTACTTC	CASSLVPGGFLREQYF	TRBJ2-7	TRBV5-1	TRBD2	few	16
TGTGCCAGCAGCTTGTTAGGGGTTTGGGAGACCCAGTACTTC	CASSLLGVWETQYF	TRBJ2-5	TRBV5-4	.	.	14
TGTGCCAGCACCTCTGGGAGAACTAGCGGACAAGAGACCCAGTACTTC	CASTSGRTSGQETQYF	TRBJ2-5	TRBV7-7	TRBD2	many	16
TGTGCCAGCAGTTTACCCGGGACAGTTGTGCACGAGCAGTACTTC	CASSLPGTVVHEQYF	TRBJ2-7	TRBV28	TRBD1	few	15
TGTGCCTGGATTCAAGTTCAGGGGGGCTACACCTTC	CAWIQVQGGYTF	TRBJ1-2	TRBV30	.	.	12
TGTGCCAGCAGCGGCAGGACAGGACCTCCGAGCACCGGGGAGCTGTTTTTT	CASSGRTGPPSTGELFF	TRBJ2-2	TRBV7-6	TRBD1	.	17
TGTGCCAGCAGTCCGCAGGGTGCGAGGACTGGAAACACCATATATTTT	CASSPQGARTGNTIYF	TRBJ1-3	TRBV27	.	few	16
TGTGCCAGCAGTTTCCGGGACAGGGGCTATGGCTACACCTTC	CASSFRDRGYGYTF	TRBJ1-2	TRBV28	TRBD1	.	14
TGCGCCAGCAGCTTGGCCAGATTCAGTGCAACTAATGAAAAACTGTTTTTT	CASSLARFSATNEKLFF	TRBJ1-4	TRBV5-1	.	few	17
TGTGCTAGTGGTTTGGTACTCTCAGATACGCAGTATTTT	CASGLVLSDTQYF	TRBJ2-3	TRBV12-5	.	.	13
TGCGCCAGCAGCGCCCAGACTAGCGGGAGGGCCCCAGAGACCCAGTACTTC	CASSAQTSGRAPETQYF	TRBJ2-5	TRBV5-1	TRBD2	.	17
TGTGCCACCAGGACAGGGCCTTCCCCCTATGGCTACACCTTC	CATRTGPSPYGYTF	TRBJ1-2	TRBV15	TRBD1	.	14
TGTGCCAGAAGCCCTTACCTGCTGGGGAGGCAGTACTTC	CARSPYLLGRQYF	TRBJ2-7	TRBV5-3	.	.	13
TGTGCCAGCACCACCACTAGGGTAGATACGCAGTATTTT	CASTTTRVDTQYF	TRBJ2-3	TRBV6-1	.	once	13
TGTGCCAGCAGCCACCACTCGGGGAACACTGAAGCTTTCTTT	CASSHHSGNTEAFF	TRBJ1-1	TRBV16	.	.	14
TGTGCCAGCATACCCCTCGGGGGGGCGCCTCAAGAGCAGTACTTC	CASIPLGGAPQEQYF	TRBJ2-7	TRBV27	TRBD2	.	15
TGCGCCAGCAGCCAGGGCTCGAGCTCCTACAATGAGCAGTTCTTC	CASSQGSSSYNEQFF	TRBJ2-1	TRBV5-1	.	.	15
TGTGCCAGCAGCACGAGCGGGAGACGGGGGGACGAGCAGTACTTC	CASSTSGRRGDEQYF	TRBJ2-7	TRBV5-4	TRBD2	.	15
TGTGCCAGCACCGGGACAGGGGTAGATACGCAGTATTTT	CASTGTGVDTQYF	TRBJ2-3	TRBV6-1	TRBD1	.	13
TGCGCCAGCAGCTTGGGGGCGGCGGGCGTTCAAGAGACCCAGTACTTC	CASSLGAAGVQETQYF	TRBJ2-5	TRBV5-1	.	.	16
TGTGCCACAGGACAGGCGAACACCGGGGAGCTGTTTTTT	CATGQANTGELFF	TRBJ2-2	TRBV10-3	TRBD1	.	13
TGTGCCAGTAGTATAGGGCTCAGGGGGCGTCAACAGCCCCAGCATTTT	CASSIGLRGRQQPQHF	TRBJ1-5	TRBV19	TRBD1	.	16
TGTGCCAGTAGTATCCAGGCCTTAACCTACGAGCAGTACTTC	CASSIQALTYEQYF	TRBJ2-7	TRBV19	.	many	14
TGTGCCACCTTACCGGGGGTGGCAACTAATGAAAAACTGTTTTTT	CATLPGVATNEKLFF	TRBJ1-4	TRBV15	.	.	15
TGCGCCAGCAGCCCACTCTCGGGGGAGCAGTACTTC	CASSPLSGEQYF	TRBJ2-7	TRBV5-1	.	.	12
TGTGCCAGCAGCGTCGGAGGGGCCCCTGAGGAGCAGTACTTC	CASSVGGAPEEQYF	TRBJ2-7	TRBV9	.	.	14
TGTGCCAGCAGTTACGGTAGTAGCGGTAAAGAGACCCAGTACTTC	CASSYGSSGKETQYF	TRBJ2-5	TRBV6-5	.	many	15
TGTGCCAGCAGCTTCGGGGACAATGAGCAGTTCTTC	CASSFGDNEQFF	TRBJ2-1	TRBV7-9	.	.	12
TGTGCCAGCAGCTTTCGAGGGTCGTTGGTGCAGTACTTC	CASSFRGSLVQYF	TRBJ2-7	TRBV5-6	.	.	13
TGTGCCAGCAGCTTATTTCGACAGGGTAGCAATCAGCCCCAGCATTTT	CASSLFRQGSNQPQHF	TRBJ1-5	TRBV7-9	TRBD1	once	16